A single sample is the source of the 30 T cell receptor beta chains below, sequenced in a study of shared clonotypes between healthy human individuals. Sequenced by immunoSEQ multiplex PCR; TCRdb stores in-frame clones only, minus some. The data contain 450,000 to 500,000 clones, 70% to 80% of them seen just once; the ten biggest clones take up roughly 12%. The sample comprised PBMCs. Every receptor here comes from a woman in her thirties or forties in good health. Some clones in this sample may be carry-over from other donors' samples.

About this clone: The same CDR3 arises from other DNA sequences in this sample as well. This chain joins TRBV27 and TRBJ1-1, with unresolved D. From germline, CDR1 is MNHEY and CDR2 SMNVEV (reference sequence). The V end was cut by 3 bases, the J end by 1 base, with 6 bases between. This CDR3 has 13 residues. CDR3: CASSLGRNTEAFF. The CDR3 nucleotides read TGTGCCAGCAGTTTGGGCAGGAACACTGAAGCTTTCTTT.

This clone was seen a single time. V and J are TRBV15 and TRBJ2-5; no clear D. V lost 0 bases and J lost 4, with 3 bases in between. Germline V CDR1 and CDR2: LNHNV, YYDKDF (reference sequence). This CDR3 is built from 12 residues. The CDR3 region has the DNA TGTGCCACCAGCAGAGATGCAGAGACCCAGTACTTC. It yields the protein CATSRDAETQYF.

The chain is built from TRBV9 and TRBJ1-1; D gene uncertain. CDR3 length: 15 amino acids. V lost 3 bases, J lost 1 base, and 13 bases lay in between. Germline V gives CDR1 SGDLS, CDR2 YYNGEE. The CDR3 region is CASSALDATNTEAFF. The CDR3 nucleotides are TGTGCCAGCAGCGCCCTGGACGCAACGAACACTGAAGCTTTCTTT.

This clone was seen just once. The J gene is TRBJ2-2, the V gene TRBV18; 14 nucleotides align to TRBD2. The CDR3 is 16 residues long. Germline V gene lookup returns CDR1 KGHSH and CDR2 LQKENI. J was trimmed by 3 bases and V by 4 bases; bases with no gene match: 1. The CDR3 loop reads CASSRGLAGDTGELFF. The CDR3 DNA follows: TGTGCCAGCTCACGGGGACTAGCGGGAGACACCGGGGAGCTGTTTTTT.

The V and J genes are TRBV28 and TRBJ1-2; D is uncertain. V gave up 4 bases and J gave up 2 bases, with 17 bases separating them. Per germline, CDR1 MDHEN and CDR2 SYDVKM. The CDR3 spans 16 residues. The CDR3 loop reads CASSSILHPINYGYTF. The CDR3, as DNA: TGTGCCAGCAGTTCAATCTTACACCCAATCAACTATGGCTACACCTTC.

This clone was observed a few times. J is TRBJ1-1 and V is TRBV18; the D gene is possibly TRBD1 (5 bases). V shed 4 bases and J shed 1 base, with 10 bases lying between them. Looked up from germline, CDR1 is KGHSH and CDR2 is LQKENI. The length of the CDR3 is 14 residues. CDR3 sequence reads: CASSQGHRNTEAFF. The CDR3, as DNA: TGTGCCAGCTCACAGGGGCATCGGAACACTGAAGCTTTCTTT.

This chain uses TRBV19 with TRBJ2-5, with TRBD2 matching 9 bases. The CDR3 runs 16 residues. V lost 4 bases and J lost 5; bases outside the gene matches: 11. Germline assignment: CDR1 LNHDA and CDR2 SQIVND (reference sequence). For the CDR3, the DNA is TGTGCCAGTAGTACCCCGACTAGCGGCCTCGGGGAGACCCAGTACTTC. Its translation is CASSTPTSGLGETQYF.

This clone was seen a handful of times. CDR3 bases: TGTGCCAGCAGTCGAACAGGGGGGGAGCAGTACTTC. This codes for CASSRTGGEQYF. The chain couples TRBV2 to TRBJ2-7; TRBD1 aligns across 8 bases. J lost 7 bases, V lost 5 bases, and 4 bases had no gene match. The CDR3 spans 12 residues. The germline V gene encodes CDR1 SNHLY and CDR2 FYNNEI.

The chain uses TRBV6-1 and TRBJ2-1; D is ambiguous. The CDR3 has 14 amino acids. Trimming cost V 4 bases and J 3 bases, with 10 bases left between them. Germline V gene lookup returns CDR1 MNHNS and CDR2 SASEGT. The chain's CDR3 is CASSVWGIYNEQFF. The CDR3, as DNA: TGTGCCAGCAGTGTCTGGGGAATCTACAATGAGCAGTTCTTC.

The chain employs TRBV4-1 and TRBJ1-2; D gene unclear. Germline CDR1 MGHRA, CDR2 YSYEKL. There are 13 residues in the CDR3. The V gene lost 1 base and the J gene lost 8 bases, with 11 bases spanning the gap. The DNA of the CDR3 is TGCGCCAGCAGCCAAGGTGCCAGATACGGCTACACCTTC. Its translation: CASSQGARYGYTF.

This clone was observed once. This chain joins TRBV6-1 and TRBJ2-1, with 12 bases that match TRBD2. The CDR3 has 17 amino acids. Germline lookup yields CDR1 MNHNS and CDR2 SASEGT. Germline trimming cut 0 bases from V and 8 bases from J; bases unmatched to any gene: 8. DNA of the CDR3: TGTGCCAGCAGTGAAGCCAGACTAGCGGGGGCTTGGGATGAGCAGTTCTTC. Its protein is CASSEARLAGAWDEQFF.

V and J are TRBV5-4 and TRBJ2-2, with TRBD1 matching 11 bases. The CDR3 covers 15 residues. V was clipped by 9 bases and J by 2 bases; unmatched bases: 6. Germline-derived CDR1 and CDR2 are SGHNT and YYREEE (reference sequence). CDR3 nucleotide sequence: TGTGCCACGCGGGACAGGGGGGATAACACCGGGGAGCTGTTTTTT. As protein: CATRDRGDNTGELFF.

This chain uses TRBV9 with TRBJ1-4; 11 bases are a match to TRBD1. The trim removed 4 bases at V and 7 bases at J, leaving 6 bases unmatched. This CDR3 has 15 amino acids. The V gene's germline CDR1 is SGDLS and CDR2 YYNGEE. The CDR3 loop is CASSTGQGAFEKLFF. CDR3 coding DNA: TGTGCCAGCAGCACAGGACAGGGGGCGTTTGAAAAACTGTTTTTT.

This clone appeared a few times. V gene TRBV6-4 combines with J gene TRBJ2-1, with 11 bases identical to TRBD2. The V segment lost 5 bases and the J segment 2 bases; nucleotides outside the gene matches: 2. Germline V gives CDR1 MRHNA, CDR2 SNTAGT. The CDR3 runs to 15 residues. The CDR3 nucleotides read TGTGCCAGCAGTTTGACTAGCGGGACCTACAATGAGCAGTTCTTC. This sequence encodes CASSLTSGTYNEQFF.

This clone is labeled medium-sized. The rearrangement uses TRBV2 and TRBJ2-2; D uncertain. Trimming left V 7 bases short and J 8 bases short, with 8 bases between. The CDR3 length is 11 residues. The germline CDR1 and CDR2 sequences are SNHLY and FYNNEI. This CDR3 reads CASTPWGELFF. CDR3 sequence (DNA): TGTGCCAGCACCCCTTGGGGGGAGCTGTTTTTT.

The genes are TRBV7-9 and TRBJ1-2; D is possibly TRBD1 (6 bases). CDR3 size: 13 residues. Germline CDR1 and CDR2: SEHNR and FQNEAQ (reference sequence). V dropped 2 bases and J dropped 3 bases, with 7 bases sitting between them. CDR3 in amino acids: CASSLSGDYGYTF. CDR3 DNA sequence: TGTGCCAGCAGCTTATCAGGGGACTATGGCTACACCTTC.

The rearrangement joins TRBV2 to TRBJ2-7, with 8 bases that match TRBD2. The length of the CDR3 is 18 residues. V dropped 4 bases and J dropped 3; count of bases not matched to a gene: 17. The germline V gene encodes CDR1 SNHLY and CDR2 FYNNEI. The CDR3 DNA follows: TGTGCCAGCAGTGTGGTACTAGCGGCCGCCGCAGGAAACTACGAGCAGTACTTC. Amino acid sequence: CASSVVLAAAAGNYEQYF.

V and J are TRBV29-1 and TRBJ1-2, with 8 bases fitting TRBD1. Germline loops: CDR1 SQVTM, CDR2 ANQGSEA. Germline trimming cut 4 bases from V and 2 bases from J; bases unmatched to any gene: 6. The CDR3 totals 14 residues. The CDR3 loop reads CSVVIAGGNYGYTF. The CDR3 DNA is TGCAGCGTTGTGATTGCAGGGGGCAACTATGGCTACACCTTC.

The rearrangement uses TRBV7-2 and TRBJ1-5; D call uncertain. Germline V gives CDR1 SGHTA, CDR2 FQGNSA. V was clipped by 5 bases and J by 5 bases, with 7 bases between them. CDR3 size: 12 residues. CDR3: CASSPTDQPQHF. In DNA form, the CDR3 reads TGTGCCAGCAGCCCTACAGATCAGCCCCAGCATTTT. The full variable domain, with the rest looked up from reference TRBV7-2 and TRBJ1-5, is GAGVSQSPSNKVTEKGKDVELRCDPISGHTALYWYRQSLGQGLEFLIYFQGNSAPDKSGLPSDRFSAERTGGSVSTLTIQRTQQEDSAVYLCASSPTDQPQHFGDGTRLSIL.

The chain joins TRBV23-1 to TRBJ1-3, with D unclear. TRBV23-1 is treated as an ORF (open reading frame) with a function not yet certain. CDR3 size: 13 residues. The ends were cut back, 2 bases at V and 3 bases at J, with 5 bases in the middle. Here the CDR3 reads CASSQQVGNTIYF. The CDR3 nucleotides read TGCGCCAGCAGTCAACAAGTTGGAAACACCATATATTTT.

This clone showed up just a few times. This rearrangement joins TRBV2 to TRBJ2-7, with D tentatively TRBD1 (5 bases). V lost 11 bases to trimming and J lost 0 bases, with 14 bases between them. The CDR3 totals 13 residues. CDR1 is SNHLY and CDR2 is FYNNEI in the germline V gene. The CDR3 protein is CAGAKESSYEQYF. The CDR3 DNA reads as TGTGCCGGGGCAAAAGAAAGCTCCTACGAGCAGTACTTC.

This clone appeared many times. The chain carries TRBV6-5 and TRBJ2-7; weak D call: TRBD1 (6 bases). V lost 2 bases and J 4 bases, leaving 15 bases between the germline ends. The germline V gene encodes CDR1 MNHEY and CDR2 SVGAGI. This CDR3 is 15 amino acids long. For the CDR3, the DNA is TGTGCCAGCAGTTACGGAACAGGGAACCTATACGAGCAGTACTTC. Protein: CASSYGTGNLYEQYF.

Of note for this clone: Other DNA sequences within the sample encode an identical CDR3. The gene calls are TRBV5-1 and TRBJ1-2, with TRBD1 as a possible D gene (5 bases). Trimming shortened V by 2 bases and J by 5 bases, and 10 bases separated the two germline ends. Germline V gene data show CDR1 as SGHRS and CDR2 as YFSETQ. The CDR3 has 13 amino acids. CDR3 in amino acids: CASSLVGEYGYTF. The CDR3 DNA sequence: TGCGCCAGCAGCTTAGTAGGGGAATATGGCTACACCTTC. Full variable domain (remainder filled in from reference TRBV5-1 and TRBJ1-2): KAGVTQTPRYLIKTRGQQVTLSCSPISGHRSVSWYQQTPGQGLQFLFEYFSETQRNKGNFPGRFSGRQFSNSRSEMNVSTLELGDSALYLCASSLVGEYGYTFGSGTRLTVV.

The CDR3 DNA follows: TGTGCCAGCAGCTTATGGGGAGGAATTTACAATGAGCAGTTCTTC. Translating gives CASSLWGGIYNEQFF. J is TRBJ2-1 and V is TRBV7-9, with TRBD2 as a possible D gene (6 bases). Between the trimmed V and J ends, which lost 2 bases and 4 bases, there was a span of 12 bases. The CDR3 spans 15 residues. Germline V gene sequence: CDR1 SEHNR, CDR2 FQNEAQ (reference sequence).

The gene calls are TRBV9 and TRBJ2-1; D gene ambiguous. The CDR3 contains 13 residues. V was trimmed by 0 bases and J by 7 bases, leaving 8 bases between them. CDR1 is SGDLS and CDR2 is YYNGEE in the germline V gene. CDR3 protein: CASSVGQVNEQFF. In DNA form, the CDR3 reads TGTGCCAGCAGCGTAGGGCAGGTAAATGAGCAGTTCTTC.

The rearrangement uses TRBV14 and TRBJ1-2; tentative D call: TRBD1 (5 bases). CDR3 length equals 15 residues. The germline V gene has CDR1 SGHDN and CDR2 FVKESK. Trimming took off 4 bases at V and 7 bases at J, with 19 bases between the two ends. Here the CDR3 DNA reads TGTGCCAGCAGCCCTCAAATCGCAGGGACTCCTGGCTACACCTTC. Translation gives CASSPQIAGTPGYTF.

The J gene is TRBJ2-1, the V gene TRBV30, with 8 nucleotides matching TRBD2. Germline loops: CDR1 GTSNPN, CDR2 SVGIG (reference sequence). CDR3 length: 15 residues. V shed 5 bases, J shed 6 bases, and the junction held 12 bases outside the gene matches. In DNA form, the CDR3 reads TGTGCCTGGGGCCCCGGGTCCGGGAGGGTCAATGAGCAGTTCTTC. Translated, it gives CAWGPGSGRVNEQFF.

The chain links TRBV30 to TRBJ1-5, with D possibly matching TRBD1 (5 bases). V was cut by 5 bases and J by 7 bases, with 15 bases left in between. The V gene's germline CDR1 is GTSNPN and CDR2 SVGIG (reference sequence). The CDR3 loop spans 13 amino acids. CDR3 nucleotide sequence: TGTGCCTGGGACGGGCCGGGGGACCAGCCCCAGCATTTT. It is translated as CAWDGPGDQPQHF.

This clone was recorded once. The chain employs TRBV7-8 and TRBJ1-1; the D is unclear. V was clipped by 5 bases and J by 3 bases, with 10 bases between them. The CDR3 length is 13 residues. Germline V gene lookup returns CDR1 SGHVS and CDR2 FQNEAQ. The CDR3 reads CASSPNGYTEAFF. CDR3 sequence (DNA): TGTGCCAGCAGCCCCAACGGTTACACTGAAGCTTTCTTT.

The gene calls are TRBV16 and TRBJ1-3; D is unclear. Trimming took 0 bases from V and 0 from J, leaving 3 bases between them. The CDR3 is made up of 14 amino acids. The germline gives CDR1 KGHSY, CDR2 FQNENV. CDR3 in amino acids: CASSQSLSGNTIYF. The CDR3, as DNA: TGTGCCAGCAGCCAATCTCTCTCTGGAAACACCATATATTTT. Drawing the rest from reference TRBV16 and TRBJ1-3, the complete variable domain is GEEVAQTPKHLVRGEGQKAKLYCAPIKGHSYVFWYQQVLKNEFKFLISFQNENVFDETGMPKERFSAKCLPNSPCSLEIQATKLEDSAVYFCASSQSLSGNTIYFGEGSWLTVV.